The 20 T cell receptor beta chains below were found in one sample sequenced in a study of T cells in Graves' hyperthyroidism and ophthalmopathy. TCR beta CDR3 regions were amplified from RNA transcripts. Primed by the HTBI set, a first-round RT-PCR was run on the TCR CDR3. In TCRdb, the multiplex PCR reads were re-called with MiXCR into one record per CDR3 protein. Among approximately 360,000 distinct CDR3 sequences listed, around 16% were seen once. The sample taken for sequencing was blood. These receptors were collected from a woman aged 18 to 35 with Graves' hyperthyroidism that later progressed to Graves' ophthalmopathy.

This chain uses TRBV6-2 or TRBV6-3 with TRBJ2-1; 13 bases are a match to TRBD2. With 2 bases clipped from V and 4 bases from J, the junction kept 5 bases outside the gene matches. This CDR3 is 17 amino acids long. CDR1 and CDR2 (germline): MNHEY, SVGEGT. The DNA of the CDR3 is TGTGCCAGCAGTTACCCCGGGACTAGCGGGACTTACAATGAGCAGTTCTTC. It yields the protein CASSYPGTSGTYNEQFF.

This clonotype has at least ten counts. The V call is TRBV2, the J call TRBJ1-2; no clear D gene. Germline CDR1 is SNHLY and CDR2 is FYNNEI. This CDR3 region has 15 residues. Trimming shortened V by 5 bases and J by 6 bases, and 19 bases separated the two germline ends. The CDR3 DNA is TGTGCCAGCAGTCGAGGACGGGCTGAGAGAGATGGCTACACCTTC. It yields the protein CASSRGRAERDGYTF.

This chain connects TRBV9 to TRBJ2-1; 8 nucleotides line up with TRBD2. The V segment lost 6 bases and the J segment 8 bases; nucleotides outside the gene matches: 7. Germline V gives CDR1 SGDLS, CDR2 YYNGEE. The CDR3 runs 13 residues. The CDR3 sequence: CASNSGSLDEQFF. The CDR3 DNA reads as TGTGCCAGCAACAGCGGGAGTCTTGATGAGCAGTTCTTC.

The chain has TRBV27 and TRBJ2-1; 10 bases line up with TRBD1. The CDR3 loop spans 15 amino acids. CDR1 MNHEY and CDR2 SMNVEV come from the germline V gene (reference sequence). The junction had 5 bases not matched to a gene; V was cut back by 4 bases and J by 5 bases. In DNA form, the CDR3 reads TGTGCCAGCAGTTGGGGGGGACAGGGGAACAATGAGCAGTTCTTC. Its protein product is CASSWGGQGNNEQFF.

This clonotype was observed many times. V is TRBV27 and J is TRBJ2-3; possibly TRBD1 or TRBD2 for D (5 bases each). The V and J ends lost 7 bases and 3 bases respectively, with 20 bases between them. The CDR3 totals 16 residues. Germline assignment: CDR1 MNHEY and CDR2 SMNVEV (reference sequence). The CDR3 loop reads CASKGSEGWETDTQYF. The CDR3 coding sequence is TGTGCCAGCAAGGGGTCTGAAGGTTGGGAGACAGATACGCAGTATTTT.

This clonotype has only one observation. The rearrangement links TRBV5-4 to TRBJ2-2; TRBD2 is a possible D gene (7 bases). CDR1 and CDR2 (germline): SGHNT, YYREEE (reference sequence). The V and J ends lost 4 bases and 6 bases respectively, with 22 bases between them. CDR3 length equals 17 residues. CDR3 DNA sequence: TGTGCCAGCAGCCTCTCTTTGGGGGCGGGAGTGGCCGGGGAGCTGTTTTTT. It translates to CASSLSLGAGVAGELFF.

This clonotype has a count of ten or more. The rearrangement uses TRBV10-3 and TRBJ1-5; D is unclear. The CDR3 has 17 amino acids. The germline V and J ends were trimmed by 0 bases and 1 base, with 13 bases remaining between them. The germline V gene encodes CDR1 ENHRY and CDR2 SYGVKD. The CDR3 nucleotides read TGTGCCATCAGTGAGTCCCCGCTAGACGTAAGCAATCAGCCCCAGCATTTT. Its protein product is CAISESPLDVSNQPQHF.

The chain uses TRBV25-1 and TRBJ1-2; D gene ambiguous. With 4 bases removed from V and 3 bases from J, the gap between germline ends came to 18 bases. The CDR3 consists of 16 residues. The germline V gene has CDR1 MGHDK and CDR2 SYGVNS. This chain's CDR3 is CASSGRVSTPDYGYTF. In nucleotides, the CDR3 is TGTGCCAGCAGTGGAAGGGTCTCTACCCCCGACTATGGCTACACCTTC.

This clonotype showed up many times. The chain combines TRBV27 with TRBJ2-1, with unresolved D. Germline CDR1 MNHEY, CDR2 SMNVEV (reference sequence). The CDR3 totals 12 residues. Trimming stripped 5 bases from V and 8 bases from J, with 10 bases between. This CDR3 reads CASSPLSDEQFF. CDR3 nucleotides: TGTGCCAGCAGTCCCTTAAGTGATGAGCAGTTCTTC.

This clonotype was counted a few times. The chain joins TRBV24-1 to TRBJ2-4, with D possibly matching TRBD1 (5 bases). The V gene's germline CDR1 is KGHDR and CDR2 SFDVKD. The CDR3 has 13 amino acids. The germline V and J ends were trimmed by 10 bases and 0 bases, with 9 bases remaining between them. Written as DNA, the CDR3 is TGTGCCACTTTCGACAGAGCCAAAAACATTCAGTACTTC. It is translated as CATFDRAKNIQYF.

This clonotype showed up many times. V usage is TRBV7-8 and J usage is TRBJ1-5; D remains ambiguous. Trimming removed 3 bases at V and 7 bases at J, with 13 bases between. Germline V gene data show CDR1 as SGHVS and CDR2 as FQNEAQ. CDR3 length: 14 amino acids. The CDR3 coding sequence is TGTGCCAGCAGCTTGGTAGGGTCGAGCCAGCCCCAGCATTTT. Protein sequence: CASSLVGSSQPQHF.

Ten or more counts support this clonotype. The chain recombines TRBV11-2 with TRBJ2-1; TRBD2 matches at 13 bases. The germline CDR1 and CDR2 sequences are SGHAT and FQNNGV. Trimming cost V 1 base and J 7 bases; bases outside gene matches: 7. The CDR3 has 17 amino acids. CDR3 in amino acids: CASSLVGTSGMANEQFF. DNA for the CDR3: TGTGCCAGCAGCTTAGTTGGGACTAGCGGGATGGCAAATGAGCAGTTCTTC.

This chain joins TRBV5-1 and TRBJ2-3; 10 bases align to TRBD2. Germline lookup yields CDR1 SGHRS and CDR2 YFSETQ. V shed 4 bases and J 0 bases; nucleotides not matched to a gene: 8. This CDR3 comprises 17 residues. The chain's CDR3 is CASSASRTSGSTDTQYF. CDR3 sequence (DNA): TGCGCCAGCAGCGCCAGCAGGACTAGCGGTAGCACAGATACGCAGTATTTT.

This clonotype was counted many times. This chain joins TRBV7-2 and TRBJ2-7, with 7 positions matching TRBD1. V was pared by 1 base and J by 3 bases, with 6 bases of the junction left unmatched. The CDR3 sequence is 15 residues long. From germline, CDR1 is SGHTA and CDR2 FQGNSA. The CDR3 DNA sequence: TGTGCCAGCAGCTTAGTTTTGGGGGACAGCTACGAGCAGTACTTC. Its translation: CASSLVLGDSYEQYF.

V gene TRBV14 combines with J gene TRBJ2-3; TRBD2 aligns across 7 bases. The V gene end was trimmed by 1 base and the J gene end by 4 bases; junction bases not matched to a gene: 5. The CDR3 runs to 15 residues. CDR1 SGHDN and CDR2 FVKESK come from the germline V gene. The CDR3 DNA reads as TGTGCCAGCAGCCAAGTCGGGGGGAGAGCAGATACGCAGTATTTT. Translating gives CASSQVGGRADTQYF.

This clonotype occurred many times. The rearrangement joins TRBV6-1 to TRBJ1-1; possibly TRBD1 for D (5 bases). Germline CDR1 reads MNHNS; CDR2 reads SASEGT. The CDR3 contains 15 residues. V gave up 3 bases and J gave up 2 bases, with 13 bases separating them. CDR3 in amino acids: CASSDKGRANTEAFF. CDR3 coding DNA: TGTGCCAGCAGTGATAAGGGCAGGGCAAACACTGAAGCTTTCTTT.

This clonotype occurred many times. The CDR3 here is CASSLASLGRVGDEQFF. CDR3 bases: TGTGCCAGCAGCTTAGCGAGTCTTGGCAGGGTAGGGGATGAGCAGTTCTTC. V is TRBV7-9 and J is TRBJ2-1; a weak D match, TRBD1 (5 bases). The CDR3 has 17 amino acids. Trimming cost V 0 bases and J 8 bases, with 20 bases left between them. CDR1 is SEHNR and CDR2 is FQNEAQ in the germline V gene (reference sequence).

In this sample, this clonotype turned up many times. The chain employs TRBV6-1 and TRBJ1-1; D gene unclear. This CDR3 contains 13 residues. Trimming pared 5 bases from V and 3 bases from J, leaving 10 bases between. In germline, CDR1 is MNHNS, CDR2 SASEGT. The CDR3: CASSYEAHTEAFF. The CDR3 DNA follows: TGTGCCAGCAGTTATGAGGCCCACACTGAAGCTTTCTTT.

This clonotype was counted many times. The V call is TRBV12-3 or TRBV12-4, the J call TRBJ2-5, with a tentative D call TRBD2 (6 bases). V was pared by 5 bases and J by 5 bases, with 15 bases between. The CDR3 sequence is 14 residues long. The CDR3 region has the DNA TGTGCCAGCAGTCCCCAAACTAGCCGGGAGACCCAGTACTTC. It codes for CASSPQTSRETQYF.

In its sample, this clonotype was seen many times. The chain employs TRBV27 and TRBJ2-1; the D gene is possibly TRBD1 (6 bases). CDR3 length: 13 amino acids. Germline V gene sequence: CDR1 MNHEY, CDR2 SMNVEV (reference sequence). V lost 5 bases and J lost 3, with 8 bases in between. CDR3 DNA sequence: TGTGCCAGCAGTCGGACAGTCTACAATGAGCAGTTCTTC. Translated, it gives CASSRTVYNEQFF.